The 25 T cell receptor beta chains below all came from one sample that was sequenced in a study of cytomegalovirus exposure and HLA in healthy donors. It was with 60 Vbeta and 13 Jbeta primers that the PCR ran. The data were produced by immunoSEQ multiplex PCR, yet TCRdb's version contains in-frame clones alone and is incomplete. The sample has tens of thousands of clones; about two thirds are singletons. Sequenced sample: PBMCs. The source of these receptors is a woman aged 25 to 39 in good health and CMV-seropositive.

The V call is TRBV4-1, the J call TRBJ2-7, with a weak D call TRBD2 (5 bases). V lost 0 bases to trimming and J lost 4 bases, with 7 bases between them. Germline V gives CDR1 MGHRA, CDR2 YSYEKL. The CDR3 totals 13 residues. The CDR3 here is CASSQEIAYEQYF. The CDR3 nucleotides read TGCGCCAGCAGCCAAGAGATAGCGTACGAGCAGTACTTC.

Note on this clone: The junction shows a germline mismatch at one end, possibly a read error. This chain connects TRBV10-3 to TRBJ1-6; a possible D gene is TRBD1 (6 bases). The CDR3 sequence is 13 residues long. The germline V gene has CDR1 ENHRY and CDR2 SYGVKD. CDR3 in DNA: TGTGCCGTCAGGGGAGATTTAAATTCACCCCTCCACTTT. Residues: CAVRGDLNSPLHF.

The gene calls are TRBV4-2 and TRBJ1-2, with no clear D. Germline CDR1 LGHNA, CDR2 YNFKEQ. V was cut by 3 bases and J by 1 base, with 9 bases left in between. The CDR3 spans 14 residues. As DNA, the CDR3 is TGTGCCAGCAGCCAGAACCGGGATAACTATGGCTACACCTTC. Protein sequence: CASSQNRDNYGYTF.

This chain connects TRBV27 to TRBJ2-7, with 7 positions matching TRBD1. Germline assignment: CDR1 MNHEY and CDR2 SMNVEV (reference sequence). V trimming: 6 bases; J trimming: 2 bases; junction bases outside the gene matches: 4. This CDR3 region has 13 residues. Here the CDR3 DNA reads TGTGCCAGCAGGGGGACAGTTACCTACGAGCAGTACTTC. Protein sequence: CASRGTVTYEQYF.

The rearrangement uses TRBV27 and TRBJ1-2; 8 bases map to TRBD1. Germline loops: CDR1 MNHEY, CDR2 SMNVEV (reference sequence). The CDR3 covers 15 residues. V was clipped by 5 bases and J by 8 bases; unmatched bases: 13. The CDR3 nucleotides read TGTGCCAGCAGTACACTTGACAGGGGAGGATGGGGCTACACCTTC. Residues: CASSTLDRGGWGYTF.

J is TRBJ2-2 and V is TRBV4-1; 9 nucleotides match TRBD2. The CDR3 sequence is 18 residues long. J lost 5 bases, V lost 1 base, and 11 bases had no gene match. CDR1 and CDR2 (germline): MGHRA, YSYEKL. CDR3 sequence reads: CASSQANMGLARTGELFF. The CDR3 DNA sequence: TGCGCCAGCAGCCAAGCTAATATGGGACTAGCACGAACCGGGGAGCTGTTTTTT.

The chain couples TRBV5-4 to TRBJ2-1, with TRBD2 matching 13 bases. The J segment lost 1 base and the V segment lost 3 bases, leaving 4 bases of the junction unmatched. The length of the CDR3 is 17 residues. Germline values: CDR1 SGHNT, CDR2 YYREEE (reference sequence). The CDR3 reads CASSWTSGGDSYNEQFF. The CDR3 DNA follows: TGTGCCAGCAGCTGGACTAGCGGGGGAGATTCCTACAATGAGCAGTTCTTC.

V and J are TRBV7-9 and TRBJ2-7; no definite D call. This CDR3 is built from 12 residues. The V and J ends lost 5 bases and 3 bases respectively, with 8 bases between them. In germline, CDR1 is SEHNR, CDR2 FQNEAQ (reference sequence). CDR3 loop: CASSQVSYEQYF. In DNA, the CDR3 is TGTGCCAGCAGCCAGGTTAGCTACGAGCAGTACTTC.

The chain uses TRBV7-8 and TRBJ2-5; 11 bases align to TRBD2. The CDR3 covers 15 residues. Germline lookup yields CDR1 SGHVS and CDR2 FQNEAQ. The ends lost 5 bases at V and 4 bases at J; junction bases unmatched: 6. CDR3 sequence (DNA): TGTGCCAGCAGCCCCGGGACTAGCGGTACAGAGACCCAGTACTTC. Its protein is CASSPGTSGTETQYF.

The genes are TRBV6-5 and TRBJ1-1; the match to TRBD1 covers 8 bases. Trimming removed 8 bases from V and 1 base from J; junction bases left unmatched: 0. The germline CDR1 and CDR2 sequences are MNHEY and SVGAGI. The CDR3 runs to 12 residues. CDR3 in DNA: TGTGCCAGCGGGACAGGGAACACTGAAGCTTTCTTT. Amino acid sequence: CASGTGNTEAFF.

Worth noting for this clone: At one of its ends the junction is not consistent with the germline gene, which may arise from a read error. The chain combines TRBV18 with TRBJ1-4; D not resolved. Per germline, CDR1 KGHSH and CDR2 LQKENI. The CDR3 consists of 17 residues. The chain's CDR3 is CASSQSTLLVQDEELFF. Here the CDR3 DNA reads TGTGCCAGCTCACAGAGTACGCTACTTGTTCAGGATGAAGAACTGTTTTTT.

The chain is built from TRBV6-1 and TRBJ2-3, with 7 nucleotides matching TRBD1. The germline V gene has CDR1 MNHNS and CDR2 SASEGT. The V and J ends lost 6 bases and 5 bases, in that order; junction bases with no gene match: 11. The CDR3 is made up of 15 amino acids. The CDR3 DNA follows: TGTGCCAGCAGCGCCGACAGGGTAGTGAGAGATACGCAGTATTTT. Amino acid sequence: CASSADRVVRDTQYF.

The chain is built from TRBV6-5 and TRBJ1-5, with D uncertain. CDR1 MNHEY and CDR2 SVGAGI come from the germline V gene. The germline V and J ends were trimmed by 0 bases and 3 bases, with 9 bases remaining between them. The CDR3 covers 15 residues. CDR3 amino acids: CASSYSIQNNQPQHF. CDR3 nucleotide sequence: TGTGCCAGCAGTTACTCGATTCAGAACAATCAGCCCCAGCATTTT.

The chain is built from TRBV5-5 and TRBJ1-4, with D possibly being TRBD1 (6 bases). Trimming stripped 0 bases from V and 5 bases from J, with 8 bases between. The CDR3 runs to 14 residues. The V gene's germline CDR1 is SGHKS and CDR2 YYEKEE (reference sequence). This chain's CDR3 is CASSLGQENEKLFF. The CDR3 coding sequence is TGTGCCAGCAGCTTGGGACAGGAAAATGAAAAACTGTTTTTT.

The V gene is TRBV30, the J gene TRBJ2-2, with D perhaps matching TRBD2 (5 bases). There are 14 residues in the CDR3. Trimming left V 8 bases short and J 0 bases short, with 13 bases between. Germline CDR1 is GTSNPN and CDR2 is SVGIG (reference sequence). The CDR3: CARTGSSNTGELFF. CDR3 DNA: TGTGCCAGAACGGGGTCCTCGAACACCGGGGAGCTGTTTTTT.

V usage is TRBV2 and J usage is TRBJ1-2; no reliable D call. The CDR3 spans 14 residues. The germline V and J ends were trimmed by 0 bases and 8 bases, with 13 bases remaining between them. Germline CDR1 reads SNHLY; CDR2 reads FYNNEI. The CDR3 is CASSEASIGEGYTF. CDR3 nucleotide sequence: TGTGCCAGCAGTGAAGCGTCTATCGGGGAGGGCTACACCTTC.

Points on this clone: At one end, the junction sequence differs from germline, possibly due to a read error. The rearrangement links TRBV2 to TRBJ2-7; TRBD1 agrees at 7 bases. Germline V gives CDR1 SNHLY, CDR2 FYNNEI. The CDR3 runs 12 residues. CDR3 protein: CASMSGGVIWSF. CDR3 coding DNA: TGTGCCAGCATGTCAGGGGGTGTGATATGGAGCTTC.

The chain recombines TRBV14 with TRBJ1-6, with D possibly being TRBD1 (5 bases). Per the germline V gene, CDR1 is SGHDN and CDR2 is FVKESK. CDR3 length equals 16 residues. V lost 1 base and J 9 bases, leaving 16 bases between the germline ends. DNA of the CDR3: TGTGCCAGCAGCCAAGCGGGGGGGGTGATCGCTTCACCCCTCCACTTT. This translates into CASSQAGGVIASPLHF.

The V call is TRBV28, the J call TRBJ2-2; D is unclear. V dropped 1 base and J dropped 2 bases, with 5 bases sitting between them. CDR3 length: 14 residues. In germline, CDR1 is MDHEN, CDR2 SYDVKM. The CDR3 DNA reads TGTGCCAGCAGTTTATTGGGCAACACCGGGGAGCTGTTTTTT. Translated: CASSLLGNTGELFF. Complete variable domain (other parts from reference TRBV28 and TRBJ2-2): DVKVTQSSRYLVKRTGEKVFLECVQDMDHENMFWYRQDPGLGLRLIYFSYDVKMKEKGDIPEGYSVSREKKERFSLILESASTNQTSMYLCASSLLGNTGELFFGEGSRLTVL.

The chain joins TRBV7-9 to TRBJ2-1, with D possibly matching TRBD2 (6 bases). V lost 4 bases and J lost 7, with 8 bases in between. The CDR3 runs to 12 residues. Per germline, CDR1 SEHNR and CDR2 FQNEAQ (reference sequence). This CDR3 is CASSSGLNEQFF. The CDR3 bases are TGTGCCAGCAGCTCGGGACTTAATGAGCAGTTCTTC.

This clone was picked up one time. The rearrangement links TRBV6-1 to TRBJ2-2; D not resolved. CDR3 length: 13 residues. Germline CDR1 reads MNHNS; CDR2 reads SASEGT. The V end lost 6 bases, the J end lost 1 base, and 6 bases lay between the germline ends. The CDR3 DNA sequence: TGTGCCAGCAGACAAAGGAACACCGGGGAGCTGTTTTTT. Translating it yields CASRQRNTGELFF.

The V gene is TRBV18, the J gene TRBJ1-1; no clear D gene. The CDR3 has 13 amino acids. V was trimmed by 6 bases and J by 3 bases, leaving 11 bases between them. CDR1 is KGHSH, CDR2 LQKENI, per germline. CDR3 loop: CASSHGGHTEAFF. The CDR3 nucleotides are TGTGCCAGCTCCCACGGAGGCCACACTGAAGCTTTCTTT.

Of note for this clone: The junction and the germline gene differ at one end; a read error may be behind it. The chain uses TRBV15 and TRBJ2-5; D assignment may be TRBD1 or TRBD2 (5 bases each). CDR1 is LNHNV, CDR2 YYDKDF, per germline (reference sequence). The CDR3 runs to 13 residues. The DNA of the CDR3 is TGTGCCACCGGCAGGGACCAGGGAGAGACCCAGTACTTC. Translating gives CATGRDQGETQYF.

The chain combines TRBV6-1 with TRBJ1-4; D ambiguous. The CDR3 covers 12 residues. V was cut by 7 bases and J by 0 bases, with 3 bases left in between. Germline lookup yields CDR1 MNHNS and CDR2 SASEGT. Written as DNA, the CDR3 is TGTGCCAGCACAACAACTAATGAAAAACTGTTTTTT. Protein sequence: CASTTTNEKLFF.

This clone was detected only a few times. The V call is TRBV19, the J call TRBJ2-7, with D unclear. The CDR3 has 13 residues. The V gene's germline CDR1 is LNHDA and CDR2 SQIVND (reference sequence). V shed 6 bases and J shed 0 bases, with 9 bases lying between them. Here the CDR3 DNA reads TGTGCCAGTAGAGCCGACACCTCCTACGAGCAGTACTTC. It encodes CASRADTSYEQYF.